A selection of T cell receptor beta chains follows, all from one sample in a study of cytomegalovirus exposure and HLA in healthy donors. Sequencing was performed with immunoSEQ multiplex PCR; in TCRdb, only in-frame clones are kept and a portion is missing. Among roughly 200,000 clones listed, around 80% were seen once. Material: PBMCs. The receptors here all came from a woman in her sixties in good health and CMV-seropositive. The CDR3 runs from the conserved cysteine through the conserved F or W. D genes are given only for firm matches. A row's size may be missing; if present it is once, few, many or a size class.

CDR3nt	CDR3aa	abundance	j_gene	d_gene	v_gene
TGTGCCAGCAGCGCCGCCGGGGAGCTGTTTTTT	CASSAAGELFF	-	TRBJ2-2	-	TRBV9
TGTGCCAGCAGTTTAGCCAGAACCTCTGGAAACACCATATATTTT	CASSLARTSGNTIYF	-	TRBJ1-3	-	TRBV28
TGTGCCAGCAGCGTAGGGGCAGGGGAGGGTTCACCCCTCCACTTT	CASSVGAGEGSPLHF	-	TRBJ1-6	-	TRBV9
TGTGCCAGCAGCTCCTCCGGAACTAGCGGGGATCAGTACTTC	CASSSSGTSGDQYF	-	TRBJ2-5	TRBD2	TRBV5-4
TGTGCCAGCAGTGCAGGGGGCAGAAGCAATCAGCCCCAGCATTTT	CASSAGGRSNQPQHF	-	TRBJ1-5	TRBD1	TRBV28
TGTGCCAGCAGTGGTAGTATCGGTACTGAAGCTTTCTTT	CASSGSIGTEAFF	-	TRBJ1-1	-	TRBV6-1
TGTGCCAGCTCCCTGAGCGGGGGGCACACTACGAAGTGGTACTTC	CASSLSGGHTTKWYF	few	TRBJ2-7	TRBD2	TRBV18
TGCAGTGCCCCTGAATCCTACGAGCAGTACTTC	CSAPESYEQYF	-	TRBJ2-7	-	TRBV20-1
TGCGCCAGCAGCCAAGAAGGGGGTATAGAGACCCAGTACTTC	CASSQEGGIETQYF	-	TRBJ2-5	-	TRBV4-3
TGCGCCAGCGGGACAGGGGGGGCCAACGGCCTGACTTTC	CASGTGGANGLTF	-	TRBJ2-6	TRBD1	TRBV5-1
TGTGCCACCCAGGGGGGCGGGAACACTGAAGCTTTCTTT	CATQGGGNTEAFF	-	TRBJ1-1	TRBD1	TRBV28
TGTGCCAGCAGCAAAGAATTTAGGGGGCGCGAGAATTCACCCCTCCACTTT	CASSKEFRGRENSPLHF	-	TRBJ1-6	-	TRBV21-1
TGTGCCAGCAGCCTACAGGGGATCTCCTACGAGCAGTACTTC	CASSLQGISYEQYF	once	TRBJ2-7	TRBD1	TRBV28
TGTGCCAGCAGCCCCCTTGGCAGTGGCTATGGCTACACCTTC	CASSPLGSGYGYTF	-	TRBJ1-2	-	TRBV11-1
TGTGCCTGGAGTGGAGACAGCATCTCTGGAAACACCATATATTTT	CAWSGDSISGNTIYF	-	TRBJ1-3	-	TRBV30
TGTTCCAGCAGCTTAGGGCGAAGGGGATATTCCTACAATGAGCAGTTCTTC	CSSSLGRRGYSYNEQFF	-	TRBJ2-1	-	TRBV7-9
TGTGCCAGCACATGGGGAGTAGGCACTGAAGCTTTCTTT	CASTWGVGTEAFF	-	TRBJ1-1	-	TRBV6-1
TGTGCCAGCAGAGTTGGAGACGCCAAAAACATTCAGTACTTC	CASRVGDAKNIQYF	-	TRBJ2-4	-	TRBV28
TGTGCCAGCAGTGAGTTCCCCCCCCAGGCGATGAATTCACCCCTCCACTTT	CASSEFPPQAMNSPLHF	-	TRBJ1-6	-	TRBV25-1
TGTGCCATTACTCGGACAGACTCCTACGAGCAGTACTTC	CAITRTDSYEQYF	many	TRBJ2-7	-	TRBV2
TGTGCCAGTAGCGATACTAGCGGGGGGAATTTCCAAGAGACCCAGTACTTC	CASSDTSGGNFQETQYF	-	TRBJ2-5	TRBD2	TRBV19
TGTGCCTGGAGTCCGGGACTCGAAGAGACCCAGTACTTC	CAWSPGLEETQYF	-	TRBJ2-5	-	TRBV30
TGTGCCATCAGTGAGCCGACAGTCTATGGCTACACCTTC	CAISEPTVYGYTF	-	TRBJ1-2	-	TRBV10-3
TGTGCCAGCAGCTTTTTAGCCTACGAGCAGTACTTC	CASSFLAYEQYF	-	TRBJ2-7	-	TRBV5-4
TGTGCCAGCAGCTCCTACTGGTCAGAGACCCAGTACTTC	CASSSYWSETQYF	-	TRBJ2-5	-	TRBV5-5
TGTGCCAGCAGTTTGACAGGGAAATGGACAGATACGCAGTATTTT	CASSLTGKWTDTQYF	-	TRBJ2-3	TRBD1	TRBV28
TGTGCCAGTAGTATAGTAACAGGGGGCGGTCAGCCCCAGCATTTT	CASSIVTGGGQPQHF	once	TRBJ1-5	TRBD1	TRBV19
TGTGCCAGCAGCCCGGGACTAGGGATGAGGGAGCAGTACTTC	CASSPGLGMREQYF	-	TRBJ2-7	TRBD2	TRBV9
TGTGCCAGCAGGTCTCCGGGGAATTTGGGAAACACCATATATTTT	CASRSPGNLGNTIYF	few	TRBJ1-3	-	TRBV6-6
TGTGCCTGGAGTGTACAAAGGAGGGGCATCAATCAGCCCCAGCATTTT	CAWSVQRRGINQPQHF	few	TRBJ1-5	-	TRBV30
TGTGCCAGCAGCCAAGCACCGGGACAGGGTGTGGGCGAGCAGTACTTC	CASSQAPGQGVGEQYF	-	TRBJ2-7	TRBD1	TRBV14
TGTGCCAGCAGTGCCGAGACAGGGGGCATCTATGGCTACACCTTC	CASSAETGGIYGYTF	-	TRBJ1-2	TRBD1	TRBV6-6
TGTGCCAGCAGCCCCCCCCGGGACAGTCGTCCCATTAATGAAAAACTGTTTTTT	CASSPPRDSRPINEKLFF	-	TRBJ1-4	TRBD1	TRBV7-9
TGTGCCAGCAGTTTAGGGTCTTCTAGAGGCCCAGATACGCAGTATTTT	CASSLGSSRGPDTQYF	-	TRBJ2-3	-	TRBV27
TGTGCCAGCAGCGGAAACAGGGGTAATGAGCAGTTCTTC	CASSGNRGNEQFF	-	TRBJ2-1	TRBD1	TRBV5-4
TGTGCCAGCAGCGAAAACAGGGGGGGGTATTCACCCCTCCACTTT	CASSENRGGYSPLHF	-	TRBJ1-6	TRBD1	TRBV6-4
TGCGCCAGCAGCTCGGGGGGGCCGACAGATACGCAGTATTTT	CASSSGGPTDTQYF	-	TRBJ2-3	TRBD2	TRBV5-1
TGCGCCAGCAGAGAGAAGACAGCCTCGAACTATGGCTACACCTTC	CASREKTASNYGYTF	once	TRBJ1-2	-	TRBV5-1
TGTGCCAGCAGCCAAGAACCGGGACTAGTCGTCGGGGAGCTGTTTTTT	CASSQEPGLVVGELFF	-	TRBJ2-2	TRBD2	TRBV7-2
TGTGCCAGCAGCCGGGGGGTCCCTACTAACTATGGCTACACCTTC	CASSRGVPTNYGYTF	-	TRBJ1-2	-	TRBV6-5
TGTGCCAGCAGTTACTCGAGGCGGTTCCAAGAGACCCAGTACTTC	CASSYSRRFQETQYF	once	TRBJ2-5	-	TRBV6-6
TGTGCCAGCAAAGGGGGAGATGAAAAACTGTTTTTT	CASKGGDEKLFF	-	TRBJ1-4	-	TRBV6-1
TGTGCCACTTCTGGGACAGTCTCCTACGAGCAGTACTTC	CATSGTVSYEQYF	-	TRBJ2-7	TRBD1	TRBV19
TGTGCCAGTAGGGGGCAGGGGGCCAATCAGCCCCAGCATTTT	CASRGQGANQPQHF	-	TRBJ1-5	TRBD1	TRBV19
TGTGCCAGCAGCTTAAAGGGACAGGGGGCCGGGGAGCTGTTTTTT	CASSLKGQGAGELFF	few	TRBJ2-2	TRBD1	TRBV11-2
TGTGCCAGCAGCCCGTCGAGGGCCAAAAACAGTCAGTACTTC	CASSPSRAKNSQYF	-	TRBJ2-4	-	TRBV7-2
TGTGCCAGCCGGGCGGGTCCCTCTTCCAATGAGCAGTTCTTC	CASRAGPSSNEQFF	-	TRBJ2-1	-	TRBV11-3
TGTGCCAGCAGCCAAGATCCAAAGGCGGGGCCCGTATACGAGCAGTACTTC	CASSQDPKAGPVYEQYF	-	TRBJ2-7	-	TRBV4-2
TGCGCCAGCAGCCATCCGGGACAGGGGAACTATGGCTACACCTTC	CASSHPGQGNYGYTF	-	TRBJ1-2	TRBD1	TRBV4-3
TGCGCCAGCAGCTTGGGGACATACTCTGGGGCCAACGTCCTGACTTTC	CASSLGTYSGANVLTF	-	TRBJ2-6	-	TRBV5-1
TGTGCCAGCAGCCCCCGGACAGGGGGCAACACTGAAGCTTTCTTT	CASSPRTGGNTEAFF	-	TRBJ1-1	TRBD1	TRBV9
TGTGCCAGCAGCTTTGGACTAGCGGGGCCAAGCTACGAGCAGTACTTC	CASSFGLAGPSYEQYF	-	TRBJ2-7	TRBD2	TRBV5-6
TGTGCCAGCAGCTTTACCGGGACACAAATATCACCCCTCCACTTT	CASSFTGTQISPLHF	-	TRBJ1-6	-	TRBV5-8
TGTGCCAGCAGCTCCGGTATTGGCGAGCAGTACTTC	CASSSGIGEQYF	-	TRBJ2-7	-	TRBV7-2
TGTGCCAGCACTAAGACGGGATATGGAAAACTGTTTTTT	CASTKTGYGKLFF	-	TRBJ1-4	-	TRBV28
TGTGCCAGCACCTTCAAGGAGATTGGTGAGCAGTTCTTC	CASTFKEIGEQFF	-	TRBJ2-1	-	TRBV2
TGTGCCAGCAGCCTCAGACTAGCGGGAGTCACCGGGGAGCTGTTTTTT	CASSLRLAGVTGELFF	-	TRBJ2-2	TRBD2	TRBV7-9
TGTGCCACCAGCAGACCTGCCGGGACTAGTGCTAGCGAGCAGTACTTC	CATSRPAGTSASEQYF	-	TRBJ2-7	TRBD2	TRBV15